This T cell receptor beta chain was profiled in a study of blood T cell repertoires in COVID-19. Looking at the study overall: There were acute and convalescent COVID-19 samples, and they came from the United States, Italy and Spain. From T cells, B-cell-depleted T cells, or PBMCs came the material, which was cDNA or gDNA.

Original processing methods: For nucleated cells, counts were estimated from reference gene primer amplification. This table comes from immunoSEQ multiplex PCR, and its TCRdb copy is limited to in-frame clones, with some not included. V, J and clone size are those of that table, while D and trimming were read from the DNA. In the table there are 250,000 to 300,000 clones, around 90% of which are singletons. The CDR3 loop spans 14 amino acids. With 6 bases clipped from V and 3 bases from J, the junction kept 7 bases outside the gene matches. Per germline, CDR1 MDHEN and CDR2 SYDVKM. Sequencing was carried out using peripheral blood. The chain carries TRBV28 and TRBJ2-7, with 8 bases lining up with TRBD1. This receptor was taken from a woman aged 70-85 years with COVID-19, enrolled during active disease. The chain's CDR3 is CASRRTGTGYEQYF. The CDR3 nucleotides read TGTGCCAGCAGACGAACCGGGACAGGCTACGAGCAGTACTTC.